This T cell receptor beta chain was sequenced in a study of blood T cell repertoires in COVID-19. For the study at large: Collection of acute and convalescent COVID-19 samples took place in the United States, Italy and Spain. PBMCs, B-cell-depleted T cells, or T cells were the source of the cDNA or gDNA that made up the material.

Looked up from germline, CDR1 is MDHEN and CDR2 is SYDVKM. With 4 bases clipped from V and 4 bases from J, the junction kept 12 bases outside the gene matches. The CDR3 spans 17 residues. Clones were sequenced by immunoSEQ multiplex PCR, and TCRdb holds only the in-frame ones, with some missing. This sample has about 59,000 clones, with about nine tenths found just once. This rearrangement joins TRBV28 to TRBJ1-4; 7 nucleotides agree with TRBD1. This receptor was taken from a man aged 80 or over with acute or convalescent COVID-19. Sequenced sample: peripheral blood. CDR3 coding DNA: TGTGCCAGCAGTTCCGACCACGAGGGACAGTTTAATGAAAAACTGTTTTTT. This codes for CASSSDHEGQFNEKLFF.